Described below is a single T cell receptor (beta chain) sequence and its context. This PCR relied on a set of 60 Vbeta primers and 13 Jbeta primers. The repertoire was sequenced with immunoSEQ multiplex PCR; TCRdb's copy has only in-frame clones and lacks some. The profile shows 190,000 or so clones, under 85% of them singletons. This sample is part of a study of cytomegalovirus exposure and HLA in healthy donors. Germline V gene data show CDR1 as SNHLY and CDR2 as FYNNEI. The CDR3 consists of 13 residues. V was cut by 5 bases and J by 5 bases, with 12 bases left in between. The chain couples TRBV2 to TRBJ1-2; D is unresolved. Specimen: PBMCs. This clonotype was sampled from a man between 50 and 59 years old in good health and CMV-seronegative. CDR3 bases: TGTGCCAGCAGTAGCGGGTCCCAGTATGGCTACACCTTC. This encodes CASSSGSQYGYTF.